Below are 14 T cell receptor beta chains sequenced from a single sample in a study of blood T cell repertoires in COVID-19. The data were produced by immunoSEQ multiplex PCR, yet TCRdb's version contains in-frame clones alone and is incomplete. Seen here are about 220,000 clones, 70% to 85% observed once, and the top ten hold approximately 16%. The sequenced sample consisted of PBMCs or T cells enriched from blood (not recorded which). The source of these receptors is a man aged 35-49 years who had recovered from COVID-19.

This clone showed up just a few times. CDR3 amino acids: CASSIQRQGAGELFF. The CDR3 DNA reads as TGTGCCAGCAGCATCCAGAGACAGGGCGCCGGGGAGCTGTTTTTT. The chain recombines TRBV5-4 with TRBJ2-2; 7 bases are shared with TRBD1. CDR1 is SGHNT, CDR2 YYREEE, per germline (reference sequence). This CDR3 region has 15 residues. J lost 6 bases, V lost 4 bases, and 9 bases had no gene match.

Comments on this clone: This sample also contains other DNA sequences that code for the same CDR3. V gene TRBV7-9 combines with J gene TRBJ2-3, with no clear D. Germline loops: CDR1 SEHNR, CDR2 FQNEAQ (reference sequence). CDR3 size: 13 residues. V was clipped by 1 base and J by 1 base, with 3 bases between them. The CDR3 spells CASSLGGTDTQYF. DNA of the CDR3: TGTGCCAGCAGCTTAGGCGGCACAGATACGCAGTATTTT.

The V call is TRBV19, the J call TRBJ1-2; D is unresolved. This CDR3 spans 13 amino acids. Germline V lookup: CDR1 LNHDA, CDR2 SQIVND (reference sequence). Trimming stripped 5 bases from V and 3 bases from J, with 10 bases between. This chain's CDR3 is CASSPDGDYGYTF. The CDR3 nucleotides are TGTGCCAGTAGTCCAGACGGGGACTATGGCTACACCTTC.

The DNA for the CDR3 is TGTGCCAGCATCTCTACCCTAACCTATAGCTATGGCTACACCTTC. This codes for CASISTLTYSYGYTF. The chain recombines TRBV28 with TRBJ1-2; D unresolved. V was cut by 7 bases and J by 4 bases, with 19 bases left in between. The CDR3 is made up of 15 amino acids. From germline, CDR1 is MDHEN and CDR2 SYDVKM.

The chain couples TRBV3-1 (or the pseudogene TRBV3-2) to TRBJ2-7; D not certain. V lost 2 bases and J 6 bases, leaving 14 bases between the germline ends. The CDR3 has 14 amino acids. Per germline, CDR1 LGHDT and CDR2 YNNKEL (reference sequence). CDR3 coding DNA: TGTGCCAGCAGCCAATTGAGAGAAGTCGCCGAGCAGTACTTC. Translating gives CASSQLREVAEQYF.

The chain has TRBV11-2 and TRBJ2-7; D possibly corresponds to TRBD2 (5 bases). CDR1 and CDR2 (germline): SGHAT, FQNNGV. The CDR3 covers 14 residues. Trimming removed 4 bases from V and 2 bases from J, with 12 bases in between. The CDR3, as DNA: TGTGCCAGCAGCTCACAGCGGTACGCCTACGAGCAGTACTTC. It codes for CASSSQRYAYEQYF.

The V call is TRBV15, the J call TRBJ2-2, with D possibly being TRBD1 (6 bases). Germline V lookup: CDR1 LNHNV, CDR2 YYDKDF (reference sequence). CDR3 length: 14 amino acids. V lost 9 bases to trimming and J lost 0 bases, with 11 bases between them. The CDR3: CATRTATNTGELFF. The CDR3 nucleotides read TGTGCCACACGGACAGCCACGAACACCGGGGAGCTGTTTTTT. Full variable domain (outside the CDR3, taken from reference TRBV15 and TRBJ2-2): DAMVIQNPRYQVTQFGKPVTLSCSQTLNHNVMYWYQQKSSQAPKLLFHYYDKDFNNEADTPDNFQSRRPNTSFCFLDIRSPGLGDTAMYLCATRTATNTGELFFGEGSRLTVL.

The rearrangement joins TRBV5-1 to TRBJ2-7; 9 bases match TRBD2. The V segment lost 3 bases and the J segment 7 bases; nucleotides outside the gene matches: 11. This CDR3 contains 15 residues. The germline V gene has CDR1 SGHRS and CDR2 YFSETQ. The CDR3, as DNA: TGCGCCAGCAGCTCAATAGCGGGAGCCGGGGCGGAGCAGTACTTC. Translating it yields CASSSIAGAGAEQYF.

The chain recombines TRBV21-1 with TRBJ2-3; TRBD2, the table's D call, was not compared with the DNA. TRBV21-1 counts as a pseudogene. The CDR3 is 13 residues long. CDR3 in amino acids: CASPGLTTDTQYF. CDR3 bases: TGTGCCAGCCCGGGACTAACCACAGATACGCAGTATTTT.

This chain connects TRBV9 to TRBJ1-3, with a tentative D call TRBD1 (5 bases). The V gene lost 0 bases and the J gene lost 0 bases, with 16 bases spanning the gap. The CDR3 runs to 18 residues. The germline V gene encodes CDR1 SGDLS and CDR2 YYNGEE. The CDR3 protein is CASSVAPTALSSGNTIYF. Here the CDR3 DNA reads TGTGCCAGCAGCGTAGCTCCGACAGCTTTGAGCTCTGGAAACACCATATATTTT.

The genes are TRBV28 and TRBJ2-3; 7 bases map to TRBD2. V dropped 4 bases and J dropped 7; count of bases not matched to a gene: 8. Germline CDR1 reads MDHEN; CDR2 reads SYDVKM. The CDR3 extends over 14 amino acids. CDR3 sequence (DNA): TGTGCCAGCAGTTCGGGGGGAGGGCCACATACGCAGTATTTT. Its translation is CASSSGGGPHTQYF.

This rearrangement joins TRBV11-2 to TRBJ2-1; D is perhaps TRBD2 (6 bases). The CDR3 extends over 15 amino acids. Per germline, CDR1 SGHAT and CDR2 FQNNGV. Deletions cut 1 base from V and 1 base from J, with 8 bases between. CDR3 bases: TGTGCCAGCAGCTTAGTGGCGGGATCCTACAATGAGCAGTTCTTC. This gives the protein CASSLVAGSYNEQFF.

The rearrangement links TRBV19 to TRBJ2-3, with D possibly being TRBD2 (5 bases). This CDR3 is 15 amino acids long. The germline V gene encodes CDR1 LNHDA and CDR2 SQIVND (reference sequence). Trimming removed 4 bases at V and 1 base at J, with 12 bases between. This chain's CDR3 is CASSRKLSGTDTQYF. DNA for the CDR3: TGTGCCAGTAGTAGAAAACTTAGCGGCACAGATACGCAGTATTTT.

The table lists this clone with a count of one. CDR3 residues: CASRGQISGNTIYF. The CDR3 region has the DNA TGTGCCAGCAGGGGACAGATCTCTGGAAACACCATATATTTT. The chain links TRBV11-1 to TRBJ1-3, with TRBD1 matching 7 bases. Trimming took 6 bases from V and 0 from J; bases not matched to a gene: 2. CDR3 length equals 14 residues. Germline V gene data show CDR1 as SGHAT and CDR2 as FQDESV (reference sequence). The full variable domain, rest sourced from reference TRBV11-1 and TRBJ1-3, is EAEVAQSPRYKITEKSQAVAFWCDPISGHATLYWYRQILGQGPELLVQFQDESVVDDSQLPKDRFSAERLKGVDSTLKIQPAELGDSAMYLCASRGQISGNTIYFGEGSWLTVV.